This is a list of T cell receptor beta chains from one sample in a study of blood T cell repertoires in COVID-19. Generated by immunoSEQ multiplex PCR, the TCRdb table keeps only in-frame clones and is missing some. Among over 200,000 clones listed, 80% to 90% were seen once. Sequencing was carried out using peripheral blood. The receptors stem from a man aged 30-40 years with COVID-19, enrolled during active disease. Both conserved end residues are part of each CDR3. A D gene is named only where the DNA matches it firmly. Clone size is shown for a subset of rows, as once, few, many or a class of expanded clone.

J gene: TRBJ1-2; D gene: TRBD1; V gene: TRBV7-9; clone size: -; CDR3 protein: CASSLNSQGATDGYTF; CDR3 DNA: TGTGCCAGCAGCTTAAATTCCCAGGGGGCGACAGATGGCTACACCTTC
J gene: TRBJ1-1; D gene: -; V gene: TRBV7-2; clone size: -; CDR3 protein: CASSLSAGYAEAFF; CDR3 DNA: TGTGCCAGCAGCTTATCGGCGGGCTACGCAGAAGCTTTCTTT
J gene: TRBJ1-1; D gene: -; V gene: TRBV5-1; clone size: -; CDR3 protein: CASSLLNTEAFF; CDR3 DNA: TGCGCCAGCAGCCTACTCAACACTGAAGCTTTCTTT
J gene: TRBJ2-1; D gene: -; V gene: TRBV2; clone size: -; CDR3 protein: CASSEYTGDRPAALYNEQFF; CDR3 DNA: TGTGCCAGCAGTGAATACACGGGAGACAGACCCGCTGCTCTCTACAATGAGCAGTTCTTC
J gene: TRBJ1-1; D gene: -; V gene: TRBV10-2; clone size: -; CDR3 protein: CASSEGRGRVNTEAFF; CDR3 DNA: TGCGCCAGCAGTGAGGGCAGGGGACGCGTGAACACTGAAGCTTTCTTT
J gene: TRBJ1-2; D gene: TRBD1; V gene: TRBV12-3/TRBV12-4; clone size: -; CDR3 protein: CASRSDRAERYTF; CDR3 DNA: TGTGCCAGCAGGTCGGACAGGGCGGAACGCTACACCTTC
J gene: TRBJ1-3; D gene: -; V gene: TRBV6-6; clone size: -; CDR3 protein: CASSGLQNSGNTIYF; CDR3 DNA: TGTGCCAGCAGTGGACTACAGAACTCTGGAAACACCATATATTTT
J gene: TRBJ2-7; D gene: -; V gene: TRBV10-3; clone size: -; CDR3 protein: CAISGIGGYEQYF; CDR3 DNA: TGTGCCATCAGTGGGATCGGGGGATACGAGCAGTACTTC
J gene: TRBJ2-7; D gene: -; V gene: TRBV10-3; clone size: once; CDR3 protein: CAISEGGGYEQYF; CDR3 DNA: TGTGCCATCAGTGAGGGCGGAGGCTACGAGCAGTACTTC
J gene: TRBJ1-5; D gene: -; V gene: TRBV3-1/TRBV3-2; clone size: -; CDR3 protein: CASSLLDQPQHF; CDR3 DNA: TGTGCCAGCAGCCTACTTGATCAGCCCCAGCATTTT
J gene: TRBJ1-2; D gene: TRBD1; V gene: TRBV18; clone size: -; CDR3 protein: CASSPSTGDYGYTF; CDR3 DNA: TGTGCCAGCTCACCAAGCACAGGGGACTATGGCTACACCTTC
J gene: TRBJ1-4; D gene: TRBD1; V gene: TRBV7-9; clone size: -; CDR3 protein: CASSLATGAEEKLFF; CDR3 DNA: TGTGCCAGCAGCCTGGCGACAGGGGCAGAGGAAAAACTGTTTTTT
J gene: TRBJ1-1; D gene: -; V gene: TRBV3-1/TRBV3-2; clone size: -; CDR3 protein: CASSQSTRADTEAFF; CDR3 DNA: TGTGCCAGCAGCCAATCAACGAGGGCGGACACTGAAGCTTTCTTT
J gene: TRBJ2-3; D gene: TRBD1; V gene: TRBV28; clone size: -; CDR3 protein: CASSPGQGDTQYF; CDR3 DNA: TGTGCCAGCAGCCCGGGACAGGGAGATACGCAGTATTTT
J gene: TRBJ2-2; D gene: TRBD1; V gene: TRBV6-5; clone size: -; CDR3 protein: CASSRDRGRTGELFF; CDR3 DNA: TGTGCCAGCAGCCGGGACAGGGGGCGCACCGGGGAGCTGTTTTTT
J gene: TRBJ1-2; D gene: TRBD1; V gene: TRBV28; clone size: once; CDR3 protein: CASTLDRGLYGYTF; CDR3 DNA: TGTGCCAGCACCCTGGACAGGGGGCTTTATGGCTACACCTTC
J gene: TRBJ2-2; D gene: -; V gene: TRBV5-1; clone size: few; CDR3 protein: CASSHRVRDTGELFF; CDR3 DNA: TGCGCCAGCAGCCACAGGGTTCGGGACACCGGGGAGCTGTTTTTT
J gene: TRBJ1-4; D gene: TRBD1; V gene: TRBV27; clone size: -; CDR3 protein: CASRRTGGYEKLFF; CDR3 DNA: TGTGCCAGCAGGAGGACAGGGGGCTATGAAAAACTGTTTTTT
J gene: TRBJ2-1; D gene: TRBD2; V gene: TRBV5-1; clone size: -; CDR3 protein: CASSSPGTSEGSYNEQFF; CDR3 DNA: TGCGCCAGCAGCTCCCCCGGGACTAGCGAGGGCTCCTACAATGAGCAGTTCTTC
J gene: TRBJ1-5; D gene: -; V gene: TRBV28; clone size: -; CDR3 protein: CASRPTSGYQPQHF; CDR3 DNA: TGTGCCAGCAGGCCAACTTCAGGGTACCAGCCCCAGCATTTT
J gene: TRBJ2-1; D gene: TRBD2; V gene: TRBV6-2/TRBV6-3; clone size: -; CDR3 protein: CASSSNTGLAGAREQFF; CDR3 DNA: TGTGCCAGCAGTTCAAACACGGGACTAGCGGGAGCTAGGGAGCAGTTCTTC
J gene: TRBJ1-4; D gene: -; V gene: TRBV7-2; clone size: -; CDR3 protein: CASSLGIGENEKLFF; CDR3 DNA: TGTGCCAGCAGCTTAGGGATAGGGGAAAATGAAAAACTGTTTTTT
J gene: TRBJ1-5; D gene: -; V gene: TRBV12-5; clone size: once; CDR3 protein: CASGLVLGGNQPQHF; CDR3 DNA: TGTGCTAGTGGTTTGGTACTAGGTGGAAATCAGCCCCAGCATTTT